This is a list of T cell receptor beta chains from one sample in a study of blood T cell repertoires in COVID-19. Produced via immunoSEQ multiplex PCR; TCRdb's table is partial and in-frame only. In the table there are a few hundred thousand clones, 80% to 85% of which are singletons. The sequencing sample was made of PBMCs or T cells enriched from blood (not recorded which). The receptors here all came from a man aged 50-60 years who had recovered from COVID-19. The CDR3 runs from the conserved cysteine through the conserved F or W. D genes are given only for firm matches. Size values are once, few and many counts, or a class for expanded clones, and some rows have none.

V gene	J gene	D gene	clone size	CDR3 protein	CDR3 DNA
TRBV9	TRBJ1-2	NA	few	CASTPEGGVSYGYTF	TGTGCCAGCACCCCTGAGGGAGGGGTAAGCTATGGCTACACCTTC
TRBV7-9	TRBJ1-1	NA	NA	CASSLSSQANTEAFF	TGTGCCAGCAGCCTATCTTCCCAGGCGAACACTGAAGCTTTCTTT
TRBV6-2/TRBV6-3	TRBJ2-7	NA	NA	CASSYVVASRAYEQYF	TGTGCCAGCAGTTACGTTGTCGCTAGCAGAGCCTACGAGCAGTACTTC
TRBV14	TRBJ2-2	NA	NA	CASKSGAGELFF	TGTGCCAGCAAGTCCGGGGCCGGGGAGCTGTTTTTT
TRBV3-1/TRBV3-2	TRBJ1-5	NA	once	CASSQGGGSQPQHF	TGTGCCAGCAGCCAAGGTGGGGGGAGCCAGCCCCAGCATTTT
TRBV15	TRBJ1-2	NA	NA	CATSRADYGYTF	TGTGCCACCAGCAGGGCGGACTATGGCTACACCTTC
TRBV18	TRBJ1-5	TRBD1	NA	CASSQSTGNSNQPQHF	TGTGCCAGCTCACAATCGACAGGGAATAGCAATCAGCCCCAGCATTTT
TRBV6-5	TRBJ1-4	TRBD1	NA	CASSSFSTGNEKLFF	TGTGCCAGCAGTTCTTTCTCGACAGGGAATGAAAAACTGTTTTTT
TRBV6-1	TRBJ2-2	TRBD1	NA	CASSEGTGLDTGELFF	TGTGCCAGCAGTGAAGGGACAGGGTTGGACACCGGGGAGCTGTTTTTT
TRBV11-2	TRBJ2-5	NA	few	CASSYYDSPRETQYF	TGTGCCAGCAGCTATTATGACTCACCCAGAGAGACCCAGTACTTC
TRBV30	TRBJ1-6	NA	NA	CAWLPTVSNSPLHF	TGTGCCTGGCTACCGACAGTTTCTAATTCACCCCTCCACTTT
TRBV24-1	TRBJ1-5	TRBD1	NA	CATSDPRGRGTTYSNQPQHF	TGTGCCACCAGTGATCCGCGTGGCAGGGGGACAACTTATAGCAATCAGCCCCAGCATTTT
TRBV4-3	TRBJ2-1	NA	NA	CASSQGTGWGPQFF	TGCGCCAGCAGCCAAGGGACTGGCTGGGGTCCGCAGTTCTTC
TRBV19	TRBJ2-1	TRBD2	NA	CASRSPGGSPREQFF	TGTGCCAGTAGGTCCCCGGGAGGTAGCCCGCGTGAGCAGTTCTTC
TRBV11-3	TRBJ2-5	NA	NA	CASGTIGLRSGAQYF	TGTGCCAGCGGGACGATTGGACTCCGGTCAGGGGCCCAGTACTTC
TRBV19	TRBJ1-1	NA	few	CASSTPTGNTEAFF	TGTGCCAGTAGTACCCCGACAGGGAACACTGAAGCTTTCTTT
TRBV29-1	TRBJ2-5	TRBD2	NA	CSVDGTSGSIQETQYF	TGCAGCGTTGACGGTACTAGCGGGAGTATTCAAGAGACCCAGTACTTC
TRBV12-5	TRBJ2-2	NA	NA	CASGLPLPYSNTGELFF	TGTGCTAGTGGTCTTCCCCTTCCGTATTCGAACACCGGGGAGCTGTTTTTT
TRBV5-4	TRBJ2-7	TRBD2	NA	CASSRSGRGAYEQYF	TGTGCCAGCAGCAGGAGCGGGAGAGGGGCCTACGAGCAGTACTTC
TRBV5-4	TRBJ2-3	NA	once	CASRNVRGTDTQYF	TGTGCCAGCAGAAATGTCAGGGGCACAGATACGCAGTATTTT
TRBV27	TRBJ1-2	TRBD1	NA	CASSSNRGRIGYTF	TGTGCCAGCAGTTCGAACAGGGGGCGGATTGGCTACACCTTC
TRBV19	TRBJ1-3	NA	NA	CASSMAGARNTIYF	TGTGCCAGTAGTATGGCGGGAGCCAGAAACACCATATATTTT
TRBV4-3	TRBJ1-1	TRBD1	NA	CASSQGGGSEAFF	TGCGCCAGCAGCCAAGGAGGGGGCTCTGAAGCTTTCTTT